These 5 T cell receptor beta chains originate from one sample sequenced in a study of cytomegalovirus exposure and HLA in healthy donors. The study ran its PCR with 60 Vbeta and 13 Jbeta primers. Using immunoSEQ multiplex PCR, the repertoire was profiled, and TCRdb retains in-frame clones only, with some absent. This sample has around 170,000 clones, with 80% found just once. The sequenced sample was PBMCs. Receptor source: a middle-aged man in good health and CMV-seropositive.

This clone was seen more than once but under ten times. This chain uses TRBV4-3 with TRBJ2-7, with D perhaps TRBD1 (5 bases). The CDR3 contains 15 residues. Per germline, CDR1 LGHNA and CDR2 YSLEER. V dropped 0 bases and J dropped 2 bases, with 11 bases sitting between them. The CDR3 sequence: CASSQEKDNPYEQYF. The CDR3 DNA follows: TGCGCCAGCAGCCAAGAGAAGGACAACCCCTACGAGCAGTACTTC.

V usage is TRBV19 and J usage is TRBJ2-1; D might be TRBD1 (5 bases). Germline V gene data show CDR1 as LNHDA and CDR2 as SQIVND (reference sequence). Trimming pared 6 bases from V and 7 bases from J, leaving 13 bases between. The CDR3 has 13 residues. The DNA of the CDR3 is TGTGCCAGTAGGGGGCCCCGCGAAAATGAGCAGTTCTTC. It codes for CASRGPRENEQFF.

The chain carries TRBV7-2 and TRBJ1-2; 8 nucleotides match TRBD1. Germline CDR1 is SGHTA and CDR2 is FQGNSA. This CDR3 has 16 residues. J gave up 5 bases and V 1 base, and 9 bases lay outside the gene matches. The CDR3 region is CASSLDLGQGAYGYTF. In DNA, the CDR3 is TGTGCCAGCAGCTTAGACCTAGGGCAGGGGGCGTATGGCTACACCTTC.

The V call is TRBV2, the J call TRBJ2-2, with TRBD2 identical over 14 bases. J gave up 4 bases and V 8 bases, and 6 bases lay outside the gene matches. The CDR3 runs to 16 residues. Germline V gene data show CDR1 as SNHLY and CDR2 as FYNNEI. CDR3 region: CASRLAGGKGTGELFF. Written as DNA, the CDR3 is TGTGCCAGCCGACTAGCGGGGGGGAAAGGCACCGGGGAGCTGTTTTTT.

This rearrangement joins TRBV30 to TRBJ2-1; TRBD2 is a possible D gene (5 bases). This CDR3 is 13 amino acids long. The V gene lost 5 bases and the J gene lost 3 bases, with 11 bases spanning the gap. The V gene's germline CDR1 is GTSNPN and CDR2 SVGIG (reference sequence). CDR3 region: CAWSGLLYNEQFF. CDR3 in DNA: TGTGCCTGGTCAGGACTTCTCTACAATGAGCAGTTCTTC.